The sequence of this TCR beta chain was determined in a study of shared T cell receptors in the human thymus. Sequencing was performed with immunoSEQ multiplex PCR; in TCRdb, only in-frame clones are kept and a portion is missing. This sample yields hundreds of thousands of clones, of which 88% are seen a single time; around 0.0099% belongs to the top ten. Germline V lookup: CDR1 SGHNT, CDR2 YYREEE (reference sequence). The V segment lost 4 bases and the J segment 5 bases; nucleotides outside the gene matches: 10. This CDR3 has 16 amino acids. The data were also submitted as part of a second study, on human thymus T cells.

The V gene is TRBV5-4, the J gene TRBJ2-7; 12 bases match TRBD2. Sequenced: thymocytes. The receptor's source is a boy less than two years old with a congenital heart defect. The CDR3 is CASSVTLAGGPNEQYF. The DNA of the CDR3 is TGTGCCAGCAGCGTAACTCTAGCGGGAGGGCCCAACGAGCAGTACTTC.